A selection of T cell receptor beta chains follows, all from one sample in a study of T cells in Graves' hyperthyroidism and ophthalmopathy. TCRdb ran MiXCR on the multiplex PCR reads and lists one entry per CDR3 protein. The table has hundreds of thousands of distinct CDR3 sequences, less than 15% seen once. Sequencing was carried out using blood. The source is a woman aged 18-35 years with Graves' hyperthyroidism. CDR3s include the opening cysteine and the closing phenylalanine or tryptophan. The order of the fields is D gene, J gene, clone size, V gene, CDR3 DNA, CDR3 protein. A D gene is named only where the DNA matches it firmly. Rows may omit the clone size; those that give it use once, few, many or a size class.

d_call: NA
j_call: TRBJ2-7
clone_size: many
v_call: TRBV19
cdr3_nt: TGTGCCAGTAGTATATCCTGGACAGCCTCCTACGAGCAGTACTTC
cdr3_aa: CASSISWTASYEQYF

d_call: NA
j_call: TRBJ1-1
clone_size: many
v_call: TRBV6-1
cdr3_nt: TGTGCCAGCAAGGTTCTGGGGTGGTCGAACACTGAAGCTTTCTTT
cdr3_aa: CASKVLGWSNTEAFF

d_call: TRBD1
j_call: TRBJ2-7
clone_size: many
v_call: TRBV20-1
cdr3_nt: TGCAGTGCTGGACAGGGGATCGGGGAGCAGTACTTC
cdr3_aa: CSAGQGIGEQYF

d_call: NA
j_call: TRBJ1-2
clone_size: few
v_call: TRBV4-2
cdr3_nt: TGTGCCAGCAGCCATCTTGACCCCGGAGGCTATGGCTACACCTTC
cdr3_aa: CASSHLDPGGYGYTF

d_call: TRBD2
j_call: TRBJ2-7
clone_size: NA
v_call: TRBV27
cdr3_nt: TGTGCCAGCAGTTTATTGTTAGCGGGAATCTCCTACAATGAGCAGTACTTC
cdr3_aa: CASSLLLAGISYNEQYF

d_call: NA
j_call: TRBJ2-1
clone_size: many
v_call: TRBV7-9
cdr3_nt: TGTGCCAGCAGCTTGATCAGCAGCGCCAATGAGCAGTTCTTC
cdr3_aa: CASSLISSANEQFF

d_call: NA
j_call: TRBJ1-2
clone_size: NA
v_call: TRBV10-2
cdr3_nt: TGCGCCAGTAGAGACCGGGGCAATGGGCACTATGGCTACACCTTC
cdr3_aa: CASRDRGNGHYGYTF

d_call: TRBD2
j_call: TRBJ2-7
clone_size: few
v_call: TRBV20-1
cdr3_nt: TGCAGTGCTAGAGATCGCACTAGCGGGGGGGCTACCTACGAGCAGTACTTC
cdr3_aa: CSARDRTSGGATYEQYF

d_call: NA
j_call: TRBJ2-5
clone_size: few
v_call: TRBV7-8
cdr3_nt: TGTGCCAGCAGCTTAGAGTATACACAAGAGACCCAGTACTTC
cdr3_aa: CASSLEYTQETQYF

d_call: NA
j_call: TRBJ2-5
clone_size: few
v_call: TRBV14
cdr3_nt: TGTGCCAGCAGCCGCCATAGCGACCAAGAGACCCAGTACTTC
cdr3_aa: CASSRHSDQETQYF

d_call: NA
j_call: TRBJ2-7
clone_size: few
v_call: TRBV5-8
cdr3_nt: TGTGCCAGCAGCAGCTCCCGGATACCCTACGAGCAGTACTTC
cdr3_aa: CASSSSRIPYEQYF

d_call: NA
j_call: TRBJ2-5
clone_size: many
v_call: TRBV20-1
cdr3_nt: TGCAGTGCCCTCGGCCGGGAGCGAGGGGAGACCCAGTACTTC
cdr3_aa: CSALGRERGETQYF

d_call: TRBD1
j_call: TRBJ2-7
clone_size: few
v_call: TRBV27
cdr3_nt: TGTGCCAGCAGTTTATCGGGGACTGGGACAGGGGGAAGGCAGTACTTC
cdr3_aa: CASSLSGTGTGGRQYF

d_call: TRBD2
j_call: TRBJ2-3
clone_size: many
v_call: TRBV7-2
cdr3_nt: TGTGCCAGCAGCTTACTAGCGGGAGGTCCAATCACAGATACGCAGTATTTT
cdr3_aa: CASSLLAGGPITDTQYF

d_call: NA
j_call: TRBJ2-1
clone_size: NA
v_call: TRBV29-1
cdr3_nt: TGCAGCGGTAATAGGGGCAATGAGCAGTTCTTC
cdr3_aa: CSGNRGNEQFF

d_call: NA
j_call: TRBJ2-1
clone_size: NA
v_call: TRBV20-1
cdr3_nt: TGCAGTGCTAGAGAATCCCTAAGCTCCTACAATGAGCAGTTCTTC
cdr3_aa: CSARESLSSYNEQFF

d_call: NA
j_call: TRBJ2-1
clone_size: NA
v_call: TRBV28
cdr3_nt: TGTGCCAGCAGTTTAGCGTGGGGCTCTGGGTTCTTC
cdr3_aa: CASSLAWGSGFF

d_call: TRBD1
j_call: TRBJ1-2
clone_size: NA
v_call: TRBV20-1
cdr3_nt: TGCGGTGCTAGAGATGCCGGGACAGGGGTATATGGCTACACCTTC
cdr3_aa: CGARDAGTGVYGYTF

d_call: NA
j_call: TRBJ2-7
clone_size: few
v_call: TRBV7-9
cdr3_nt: TGTGCCAGCAGCTTAGGTTTGACACGGGAGTATGTCTACGAGCAGTACTTC
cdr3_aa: CASSLGLTREYVYEQYF

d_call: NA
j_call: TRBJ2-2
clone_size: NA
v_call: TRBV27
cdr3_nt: TGTGCCAGCAGTCCCACGGGCGTGCCCGGGGAGCTGTTTTTT
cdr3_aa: CASSPTGVPGELFF

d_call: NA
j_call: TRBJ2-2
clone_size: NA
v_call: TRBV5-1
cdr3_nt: TGCGCCAGCAGCTTGCTAGTGCAGGGGAAGACCGGGGAGCTGTTTTTT
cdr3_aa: CASSLLVQGKTGELFF

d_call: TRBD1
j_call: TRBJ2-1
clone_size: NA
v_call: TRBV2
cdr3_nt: TGTGCCAGCAGTGGCGGGACAGGAGAGTTCTTC
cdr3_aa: CASSGGTGEFF

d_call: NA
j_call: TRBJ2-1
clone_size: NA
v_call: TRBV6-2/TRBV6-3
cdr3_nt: TGTGCCAGCAGTGTACGACTTAACTCCTACAATGAGCAGTTCTTC
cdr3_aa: CASSVRLNSYNEQFF

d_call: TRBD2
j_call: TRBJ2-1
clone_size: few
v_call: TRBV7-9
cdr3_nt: TGTGCCAGCAGCTTAGTCCTAGCGGGAGACTCCAATGAGCAGTTCTTC
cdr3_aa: CASSLVLAGDSNEQFF

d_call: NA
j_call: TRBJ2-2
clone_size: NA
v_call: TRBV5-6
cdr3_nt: TGTGCCAGCAGCTTACAGGGAGGGGGCACCGGGGAGCTGTTTTTT
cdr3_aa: CASSLQGGGTGELFF

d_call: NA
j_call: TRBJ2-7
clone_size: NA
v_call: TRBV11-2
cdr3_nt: TGTGCCAGCAGCCTCGACATATACTACGAGCAGTACTTC
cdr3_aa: CASSLDIYYEQYF

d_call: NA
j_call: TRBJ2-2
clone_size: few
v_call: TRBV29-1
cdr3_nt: TGCAGCGTTGTGGACCCAACCGGCACCGGGGAGCTGTTTTTT
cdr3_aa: CSVVDPTGTGELFF

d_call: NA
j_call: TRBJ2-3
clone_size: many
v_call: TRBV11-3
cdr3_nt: TGTGCCAGCAGCTTATTTTGGGTTCCCCAATTCACAGATACGCAGTATTTT
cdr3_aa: CASSLFWVPQFTDTQYF

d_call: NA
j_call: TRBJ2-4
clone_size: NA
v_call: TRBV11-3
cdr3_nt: TGTGCCAGCAGCTTAAACAGGGACTACATTCAGTACTTC
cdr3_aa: CASSLNRDYIQYF

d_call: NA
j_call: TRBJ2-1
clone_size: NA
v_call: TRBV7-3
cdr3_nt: TGTGCCAGCAGCCCTGGGACTGGCGGGATCTCCTACAATGAGCAGTTCTTC
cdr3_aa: CASSPGTGGISYNEQFF

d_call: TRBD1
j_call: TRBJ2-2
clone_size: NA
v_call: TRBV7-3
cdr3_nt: TGTGCCAGCAGCCCAGAATACAGGGGGCGTTGGACCGGGGAGCTGTTTTTT
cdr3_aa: CASSPEYRGRWTGELFF

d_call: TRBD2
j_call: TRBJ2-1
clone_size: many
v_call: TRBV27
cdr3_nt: TGTGCCAGCAGTTTTGCCCCCCCACGACTAGCGGGAATCACACACCCCTACAATGAGCAGTTCTTC
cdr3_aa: CASSFAPPRLAGITHPYNEQFF

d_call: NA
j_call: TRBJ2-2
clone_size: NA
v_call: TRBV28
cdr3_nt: TGTGCCAGCGGGGCTAGCGAAAACACCGGGGAGCTGTTTTTT
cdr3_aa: CASGASENTGELFF

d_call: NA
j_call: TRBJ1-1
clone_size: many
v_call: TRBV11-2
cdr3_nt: TGTGCCAGCAGCCCAATCGTAAAGCGGACCCGGGGGTACACTGAAGCTTTCTTT
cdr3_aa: CASSPIVKRTRGYTEAFF

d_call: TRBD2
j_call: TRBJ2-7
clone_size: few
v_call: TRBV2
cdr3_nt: TGTGCCAGCAGTTTCAGCGGGAGGCACGAGCAGTACTTC
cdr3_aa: CASSFSGRHEQYF

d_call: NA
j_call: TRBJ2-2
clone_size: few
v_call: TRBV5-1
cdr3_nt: TGCGCCAGCAGCTTGCGGCCCTCCTCCGCCACCGGGGAGCTGTTTTTT
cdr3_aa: CASSLRPSSATGELFF